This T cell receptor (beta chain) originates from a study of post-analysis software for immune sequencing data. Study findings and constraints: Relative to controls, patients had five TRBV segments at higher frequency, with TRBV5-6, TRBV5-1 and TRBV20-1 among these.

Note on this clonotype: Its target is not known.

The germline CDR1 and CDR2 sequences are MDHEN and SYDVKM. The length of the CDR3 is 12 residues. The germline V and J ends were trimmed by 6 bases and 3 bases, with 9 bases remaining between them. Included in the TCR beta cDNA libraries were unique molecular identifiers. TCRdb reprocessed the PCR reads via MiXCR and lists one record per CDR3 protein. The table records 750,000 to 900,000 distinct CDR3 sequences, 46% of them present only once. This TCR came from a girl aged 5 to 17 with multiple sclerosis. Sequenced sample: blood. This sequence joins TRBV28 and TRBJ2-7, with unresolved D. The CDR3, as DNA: TGTGCCAGCAGCAACCCTAACTACGAGCAGTACTTC. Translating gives CASSNPNYEQYF.